This T cell receptor beta chain was identified in a study of T cells in Graves' hyperthyroidism and ophthalmopathy. From RNA transcripts, TCR beta CDR3 regions were amplified. Carried out on the TCR CDR3, a first-round RT-PCR used the HTBI primer set. TCRdb reanalysed the multiplex PCR reads using MiXCR and keeps one entry per CDR3 protein. The profile shows some 300,000 distinct CDR3 sequences, roughly 18% of them singletons. Of note for this clonotype: The antigen remains unidentified. A clone one base away is much larger, so this may be a read error.

Broader study findings: Ophthalmopathy could be told apart from stable hyperthyroidism with a 13 V-J model. Blood also contained most expanded thyroid clonotypes above 0.001.

This CDR3 is built from 14 residues. CDR1 and CDR2 from the germline V gene are SGHVS and FQNEAQ. V was pared by 6 bases and J by 5 bases, with 17 bases between. Among ophthalmopathy patients, the Clinical Activity Score reached at least 3, the NOSPECS grade reached at least 4, and duration remained under 3 months. Patients with uncontrolled infections, other autoimmune diseases, pregnancy or lactation were excluded. The chain employs TRBV7-8 and TRBJ2-7; TRBD1 might be the D (6 bases). Sequences were obtained from blood. This TCR was sampled from a man aged 50-59 years with Graves' ophthalmopathy. The CDR3 reads CASSRVQGGNEQYF. DNA of the CDR3: TGTGCCAGCAGTCGTGTACAGGGCGGCAACGAGCAGTACTTC.